This TCR beta chain was captured by sequencing in a study of pediatric ulcerative colitis. This was a survey-level run. Profiling relied on immunoSEQ multiplex PCR, and the TCRdb table lists in-frame clones only, not all of them. The table records tens of thousands of clones, over 60% of them present only once. The rectum was sampled with one to two pinch biopsies at colonoscopy. Regarding the study as a whole: All ulcerative colitis patients, but no controls, carried two rectal clonotypes. Acute severe colitis showed lower rectal diversity from clonal expansions.

Between the trimmed V and J ends, which lost 5 bases and 0 bases, there was a span of 13 bases. The CDR3 length is 15 residues. Germline values: CDR1 SGHTA, CDR2 FQGNSA. As concerns this clone: Its specificity is not known.

The sample was gut tissue. The sequence derives from a boy aged 5-17 years with severe ulcerative colitis. J is TRBJ1-2 and V is TRBV7-2; perhaps TRBD1 as D (6 bases). CDR3 sequence reads: CASSPQTGPNYGYTF. CDR3 sequence (DNA): TGTGCCAGCAGCCCCCAGACAGGACCTAACTATGGCTACACCTTC.